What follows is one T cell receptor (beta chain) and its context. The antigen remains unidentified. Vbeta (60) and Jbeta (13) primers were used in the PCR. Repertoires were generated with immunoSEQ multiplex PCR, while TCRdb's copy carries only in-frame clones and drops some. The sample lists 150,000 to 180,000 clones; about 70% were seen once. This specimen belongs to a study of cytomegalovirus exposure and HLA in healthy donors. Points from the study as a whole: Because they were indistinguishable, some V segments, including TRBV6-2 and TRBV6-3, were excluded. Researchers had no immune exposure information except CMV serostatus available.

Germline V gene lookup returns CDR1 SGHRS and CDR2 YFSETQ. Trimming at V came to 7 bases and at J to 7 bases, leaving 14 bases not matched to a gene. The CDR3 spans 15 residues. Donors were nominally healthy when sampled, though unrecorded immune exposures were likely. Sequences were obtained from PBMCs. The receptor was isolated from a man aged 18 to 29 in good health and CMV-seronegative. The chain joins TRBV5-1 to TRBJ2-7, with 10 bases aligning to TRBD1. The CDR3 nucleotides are TGCGCCAGCGGTACCGGGACAGGGGAACCTCAGGAGCAGTACTTC. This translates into CASGTGTGEPQEQYF.